This TCR beta chain was sequenced during a study of T cells in Graves' hyperthyroidism and ophthalmopathy. TCR beta CDR3 regions were amplified from RNA. TCR CDR3 underwent first-round RT-PCR with the HTBI primer set. TCRdb redid the calling of the multiplex PCR reads with MiXCR, one entry per CDR3 protein. This sample has over 250,000 distinct CDR3 sequences, with less than 30% found just once. V lost 0 bases and J lost 3, with 18 bases in between. The CDR3 contains 17 residues. Per the germline V gene, CDR1 is SGHTA and CDR2 is FQGNSA. The sample holds many counts of this clonotype. The source of this sequence is a man aged 35-49 years with Graves' hyperthyroidism that later progressed to Graves' ophthalmopathy. The material sequenced was blood. The rearrangement uses TRBV7-2 and TRBJ2-7; possibly TRBD2 for D (5 bases). As DNA, the CDR3 is TGTGCCAGCAGCTTAGCCCCCGGGGAAAGACGGGGCTACGAGCAGTACTTC. Residues: CASSLAPGERRGYEQYF.